The rows below give T cell receptor beta chains drawn from one sample of a study of vaccination effects on CD4 cells after COVID-19. Here immunoSEQ multiplex PCR was the method, and the copy in TCRdb shows in-frame clones only, minus some. The sample has tens of thousands of clones; roughly 73% are singletons. No antigen is known for these receptors. Sequenced material: CD4+ T cells from PBMCs cultured without peptide, taken after COVID-19 vaccination. The receptor source for this set is a human donor who received a COVID-19 vaccine. Each CDR3 is given with its conserved first and last residue. D genes are given only for firm matches. Part of the rows lack a size; the others show once, few, many or a class for expanded clones.

j_call d_call v_call clone_size cdr3_aa cdr3_nt
TRBJ2-2 TRBD2 TRBV4-3 . CASSQGQVPGGPRTGELFF TGCGCCAGCAGCCAAGGCCAAGTGCCGGGGGGGCCTCGCACCGGGGAGCTGTTTTTT
TRBJ1-2 . TRBV18 . CASSKDFNYGYTF TGTGCCAGCTCAAAGGATTTTAACTATGGCTACACCTTC
TRBJ1-6 TRBD1 TRBV2 . CASSEAGTGEGSPLHF TGTGCCAGCAGTGAAGCCGGGACAGGGGAGGGCTCACCCCTCCACTTT
TRBJ1-2 TRBD1 TRBV9 few CASSVGQGNYGYTF TGTGCCAGCAGCGTAGGACAGGGAAACTATGGCTACACCTTC
TRBJ1-5 . TRBV28 . CASSLGGAVGSSQPQHF TGTGCCAGCAGTTTAGGGGGAGCGGTGGGAAGCAGTCAGCCCCAGCATTTT
TRBJ1-1 . TRBV14 . CASSQEVANTEAFF TGTGCCAGCAGCCAAGAAGTGGCTAACACTGAAGCTTTCTTT
TRBJ2-3 TRBD2 TRBV7-3 once CASSPPGGRTQYF TGTGCCAGCAGCCCCCCGGGGGGGCGGACGCAGTATTTT
TRBJ1-5 . TRBV10-1 . CASGSLRDASNQPQHF TGCGCCAGCGGATCACTTAGGGACGCGAGCAATCAGCCCCAGCATTTT
TRBJ1-4 . TRBV12-3/TRBV12-4 . CASSLTGSEKLFF TGTGCCAGCAGTCTAACAGGGAGTGAAAAACTGTTTTTT
TRBJ1-2 TRBD1 TRBV19 . CASSSPGGYGYTF TGTGCCAGTAGTAGCCCAGGGGGCTATGGCTACACCTTC
TRBJ2-5 TRBD1 TRBV5-1 . CASSGRTGGSVETQYF TGCGCCAGCAGCGGTCGGACAGGGGGCTCAGTAGAGACCCAGTACTTC
TRBJ2-3 . TRBV5-1 . CASSFPTDTQYF TGCGCCAGCAGCTTCCCCACAGATACGCAGTATTTT
TRBJ2-2 TRBD1 TRBV5-1 . CASSGGQGRLTDGELFF TGCGCCAGCAGCGGGGGACAGGGGCGCCTAACTGACGGGGAGCTGTTTTTT
TRBJ1-1 . TRBV6-5 . CASSPTGARTEAFF TGTGCCAGCAGTCCCACGGGGGCGCGAACTGAAGCTTTCTTT
TRBJ2-5 . TRBV19 . CASSPAGRGLSGGETQYF TGTGCCAGTAGCCCGGCCGGCAGAGGACTAAGCGGTGGTGAGACCCAGTACTTC
TRBJ1-4 . TRBV6-1 . CASSEAPGDYEKLFF TGTGCCAGCAGTGAAGCCCCAGGGGATTACGAAAAACTGTTTTTT
TRBJ1-5 TRBD1 TRBV28 . CASSLFAGTGDTYSNQPQHF TGTGCCAGCAGTTTATTCGCCGGGACAGGGGATACCTATAGCAATCAGCCCCAGCATTTT
TRBJ1-5 . TRBV4-1 . CASSQVEGFQPQHF TGCGCCAGCAGCCAAGTGGAAGGCTTTCAGCCCCAGCATTTT
TRBJ1-3 . TRBV5-6 . CASSLGRGSGNTIYF TGTGCCAGCAGCTTGGGCCGGGGCTCTGGAAACACCATATATTTT
TRBJ1-5 . TRBV3-1/TRBV3-2 . CASSQVPNQPQHF TGTGCCAGCAGCCAGGTTCCCAATCAGCCCCAGCATTTT
TRBJ2-5 . TRBV7-2 . CASRRGQAQETQYF TGTGCCAGCAGAAGGGGACAAGCCCAAGAGACCCAGTACTTC
TRBJ2-2 . TRBV30 once CAWSVMNTGELFF TGTGCCTGGAGTGTTATGAACACCGGGGAGCTGTTTTTT
TRBJ1-2 . TRBV3-1/TRBV3-2 . CASSLRRRGTYGYTF TGTGCCAGCAGCCTCCGGAGGAGGGGGACCTATGGCTACACCTTC
TRBJ1-2 . TRBV29-1 . CSLRSNYGYTF TGCAGCCTCAGGAGTAACTATGGCTACACCTTC
TRBJ1-6 . TRBV7-2 . CASSSQREGGSPLHF TGTGCCAGCAGCTCCCAACGTGAGGGTGGTTCACCCCTCCACTTT
TRBJ1-2 . TRBV4-1 . CASSQGVLGYGYTF TGCGCCAGCAGCCAAGGGGTTCTAGGCTATGGCTACACCTTC
TRBJ1-1 . TRBV19 . CASSLGPDRLMNTEAFF TGTGCCAGTAGTCTTGGCCCGGACAGACTCATGAACACTGAAGCTTTCTTT
TRBJ1-1 . TRBV6-5 . CASSPFSERNTEAFF TGTGCCAGCAGTCCCTTCTCGGAGCGGAACACTGAAGCTTTCTTT
TRBJ1-2 . TRBV6-1 . CASSERRGGDYGYTF TGTGCCAGCAGTGAACGAAGGGGGGGGGATTATGGCTACACCTTC
TRBJ1-3 . TRBV19 . CASRPTGMGNTIYF TGTGCCAGTCGGCCCACAGGGATGGGAAACACCATATATTTT
TRBJ2-3 TRBD2 TRBV18 few CASSPTSGGADTQYF TGTGCCAGCTCACCTACTAGCGGGGGAGCAGATACGCAGTATTTT
TRBJ1-2 . TRBV5-5 . CASSLGAANYGYTF TGTGCCAGCAGCTTGGGGGCAGCTAACTATGGCTACACCTTC
TRBJ2-1 TRBD2 TRBV11-3 . CASSFNLAGSHSEQFF TGTGCCAGCAGCTTCAATTTAGCGGGGAGCCATAGTGAGCAGTTCTTC
TRBJ2-3 . TRBV9 . CASSPTPSPSTDTQYF TGTGCCAGCAGCCCGACCCCCAGCCCTAGCACAGATACGCAGTATTTT
TRBJ1-5 . TRBV6-1 . CASSEDPNQPQHF TGTGCCAGCAGTGAAGACCCCAATCAGCCCCAGCATTTT
TRBJ2-5 . TRBV6-6 . CASSYRTHRETQYF TGTGCCAGCAGTTATCGGACCCATCGGGAGACCCAGTACTTC
TRBJ2-1 . TRBV6-6 . CASSSSDRGNEQFF .